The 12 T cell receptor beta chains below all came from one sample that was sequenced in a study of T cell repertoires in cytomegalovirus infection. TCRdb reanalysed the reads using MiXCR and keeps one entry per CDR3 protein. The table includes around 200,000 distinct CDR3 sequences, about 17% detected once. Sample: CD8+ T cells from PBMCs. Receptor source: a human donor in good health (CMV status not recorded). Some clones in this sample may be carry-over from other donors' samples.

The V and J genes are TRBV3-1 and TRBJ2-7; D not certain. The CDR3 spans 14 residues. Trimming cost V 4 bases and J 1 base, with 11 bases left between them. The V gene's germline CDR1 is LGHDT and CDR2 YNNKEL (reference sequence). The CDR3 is CASSRMDPSYEQYF. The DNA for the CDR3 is TGTGCCAGCAGCCGCATGGACCCATCCTACGAGCAGTACTTC.

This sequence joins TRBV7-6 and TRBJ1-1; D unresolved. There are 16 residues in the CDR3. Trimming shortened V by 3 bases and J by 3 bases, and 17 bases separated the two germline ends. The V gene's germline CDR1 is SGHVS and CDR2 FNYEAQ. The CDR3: CASSLIHGPADTEAFF. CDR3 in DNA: TGTGCCAGCAGCTTGATACACGGCCCGGCGGACACTGAAGCTTTCTTT.

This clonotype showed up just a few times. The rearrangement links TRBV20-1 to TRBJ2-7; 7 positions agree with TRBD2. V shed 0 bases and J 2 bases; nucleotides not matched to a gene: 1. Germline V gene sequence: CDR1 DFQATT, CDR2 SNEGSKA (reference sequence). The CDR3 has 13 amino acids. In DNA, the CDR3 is TGCAGTGCTAGAGATCTAGCGGCCTACGAGCAGTACTTC. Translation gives CSARDLAAYEQYF.

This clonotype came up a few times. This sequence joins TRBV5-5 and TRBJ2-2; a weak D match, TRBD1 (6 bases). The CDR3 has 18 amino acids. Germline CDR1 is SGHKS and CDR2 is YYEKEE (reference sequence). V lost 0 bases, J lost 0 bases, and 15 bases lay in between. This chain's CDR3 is CASSLDQGRLTNTGELFF. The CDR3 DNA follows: TGTGCCAGCAGCTTGGACCAGGGGCGCCTCACGAACACCGGGGAGCTGTTTTTT.

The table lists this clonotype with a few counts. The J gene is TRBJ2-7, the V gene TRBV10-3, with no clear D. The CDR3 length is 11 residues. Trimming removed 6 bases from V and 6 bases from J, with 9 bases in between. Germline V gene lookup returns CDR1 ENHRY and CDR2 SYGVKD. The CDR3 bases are TGTGCCATCAGCCCTAAGGGCGAGCAGTACTTC. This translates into CAISPKGEQYF.

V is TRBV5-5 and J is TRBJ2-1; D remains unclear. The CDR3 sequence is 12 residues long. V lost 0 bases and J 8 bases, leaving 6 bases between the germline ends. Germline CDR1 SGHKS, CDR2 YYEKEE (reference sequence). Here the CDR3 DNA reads TGTGCCAGCAGCTTGGGAAGTGATGAGCAGTTCTTC. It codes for CASSLGSDEQFF.

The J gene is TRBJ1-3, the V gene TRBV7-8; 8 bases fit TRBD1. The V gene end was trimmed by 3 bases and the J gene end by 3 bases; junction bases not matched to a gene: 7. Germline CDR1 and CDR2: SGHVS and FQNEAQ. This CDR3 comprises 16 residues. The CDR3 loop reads CASSFRPDRVGNTIYF. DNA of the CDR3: TGTGCCAGCAGCTTTCGACCGGACAGGGTTGGAAACACCATATATTTT.

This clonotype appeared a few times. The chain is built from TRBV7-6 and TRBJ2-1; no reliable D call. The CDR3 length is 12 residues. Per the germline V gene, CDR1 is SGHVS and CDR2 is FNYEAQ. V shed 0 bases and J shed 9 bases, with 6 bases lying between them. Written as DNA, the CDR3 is TGTGCCAGCAGCTTAGCAATGGCTGAGCAGTTCTTC. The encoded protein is CASSLAMAEQFF.

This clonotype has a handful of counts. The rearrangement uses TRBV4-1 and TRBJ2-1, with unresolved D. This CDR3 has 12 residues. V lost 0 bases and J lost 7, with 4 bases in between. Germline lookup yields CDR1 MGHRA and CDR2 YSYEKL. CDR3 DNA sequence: TGCGCCAGCAGCCAAGACAAAAATGAGCAGTTCTTC. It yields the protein CASSQDKNEQFF.

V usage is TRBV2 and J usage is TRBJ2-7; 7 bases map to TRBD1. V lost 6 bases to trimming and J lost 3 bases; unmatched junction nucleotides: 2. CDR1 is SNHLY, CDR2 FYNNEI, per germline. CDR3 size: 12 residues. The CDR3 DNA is TGTGCCAGCAGGGGACAGTTCTACGAGCAGTACTTC. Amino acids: CASRGQFYEQYF.

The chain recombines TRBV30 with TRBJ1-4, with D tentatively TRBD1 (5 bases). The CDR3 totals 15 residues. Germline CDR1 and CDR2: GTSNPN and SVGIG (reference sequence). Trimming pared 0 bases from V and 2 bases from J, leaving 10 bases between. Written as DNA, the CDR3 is TGTGCCTGGAGTGTAATCGGGACGACTAATGAAAAACTGTTTTTT. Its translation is CAWSVIGTTNEKLFF.

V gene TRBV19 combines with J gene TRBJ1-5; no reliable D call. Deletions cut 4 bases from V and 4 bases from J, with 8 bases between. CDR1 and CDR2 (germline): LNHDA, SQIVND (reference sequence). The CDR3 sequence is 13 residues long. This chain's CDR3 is CASSRTQNQPQHF. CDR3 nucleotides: TGTGCCAGTAGTAGGACCCAGAATCAGCCCCAGCATTTT.